The 6 T cell receptor beta chains below were found in one sample sequenced in a study of blood T cells in healthy people across ages. Sample-barcoded 5' priming and a J-beta primer mix drove a second PCR of roughly 6 to 12 cycles. TCRdb ran MiXCR on the 5' RACE reads and lists one entry per CDR3 protein. The sample has some 1,500,000 distinct CDR3 sequences; about 42% are singletons. Specimen: blood. The origin of the receptors is a woman aged 18-29 years in good health.

This chain uses TRBV3-1 with TRBJ2-7; D is perhaps TRBD1 or TRBD2 (6 bases each). Germline values: CDR1 LGHDT, CDR2 YNNKEL (reference sequence). This CDR3 contains 15 residues. With 2 bases removed from V and 9 bases from J, the gap between germline ends came to 20 bases. The CDR3 sequence: CASSQSHGGRHWQYF. DNA for the CDR3: TGTGCCAGCAGCCAATCGCACGGGGGCCGACACTGGCAGTACTTC.

This clonotype has more than one count but fewer than ten. This sequence joins TRBV4-3 and TRBJ2-5; 13 bases align to TRBD2. Per the germline V gene, CDR1 is LGHNA and CDR2 is YSLEER. Trimming removed 0 bases from V and 5 bases from J; junction bases left unmatched: 6. The CDR3 extends over 17 amino acids. The CDR3 nucleotides are TGCGCCAGCAGCCAAGAACTAGCGGGAGGGCTGTATGAGACCCAGTACTTC. Amino acid sequence: CASSQELAGGLYETQYF.

This clonotype turned up a few times. The chain has TRBV4-3 and TRBJ2-4; possible D gene TRBD2, 6 bases. The J call could be wrong; TRBJ2-7 is a better fit for the DNA end. Germline-derived CDR1 and CDR2 are LGHNA and YSLEER. The CDR3 is 15 residues long. In nucleotides, the CDR3 is TGCGCCAGCAGCCGAACTGGCGGGGACCCCTACGAGCAGTACTTC. This codes for CASSRTGGDPYEQYF.

The rearrangement joins TRBV4-3 to TRBJ2-3; 7 bases align to TRBD2. CDR3 length equals 19 residues. The germline V gene has CDR1 LGHNA and CDR2 YSLEER. With 0 bases clipped from V and 0 bases from J, the junction kept 12 bases outside the gene matches. The CDR3 region has the DNA TGCGCCAGCAGCCAAGATTCGCGGGAGTGGAACCCGAGCACAGATACGCAGTATTTT. Translation gives CASSQDSREWNPSTDTQYF.

The J gene is TRBJ2-7, the V gene TRBV7-9; weak D call: TRBD1 (5 bases). This CDR3 is 14 amino acids long. Germline V gene sequence: CDR1 SEHNR, CDR2 FQNEAQ (reference sequence). Trimming cost V 4 bases and J 0 bases, with 10 bases left between them. The CDR3 region is CASSYQGDSYEQYF. The CDR3 coding sequence is TGTGCCAGCAGCTACCAGGGTGACTCCTACGAGCAGTACTTC.

This clonotype was found a few times. The chain carries TRBV30 and TRBJ1-2; perhaps TRBD1 as D (6 bases). CDR1 is GTSNPN, CDR2 SVGIG, per germline (reference sequence). The CDR3 consists of 13 residues. The V end was cut by 6 bases, the J end by 7 bases, with 18 bases between. The CDR3 DNA is TGTGCCTGCCCTATTAAAAACAGGGCTGGCTACACCTTC. It codes for CACPIKNRAGYTF.